This TCR beta chain stems from a study of blood T cells in healthy people across ages. As for the study in general: In model experiments, template switching was able to capture about one barcoded beta molecule for every two T cells that were present.

Notes on the study in general: The study regarded diversity estimates from one million T cells as underestimates. Both higher diversity and more naive CD4+ cells marked long-lived donors when set against aged donors.

For the second PCR, which ran for roughly 7 to 11 cycles, a sample-barcoded 5' primer and a J-beta primer mix were used. The template-switch adaptor was a 5' adaptor with 12 random nucleotides. It tagged each cDNA molecule. TCRdb re-called the 5' RACE reads with MiXCR, one entry per CDR3 protein. The sample yields about 1,400,000 distinct CDR3 sequences, 40% to 50% seen once. This clonotype has more than one count but fewer than ten. The antigen is not known. Trimming removed 2 bases from V and 10 bases from J, with 9 bases in between. The CDR3 covers 12 residues. Germline V lookup: CDR1 LGHNT, CDR2 FRNRAP.

The source of this sequence is a young woman in good health. The V and J genes are TRBV12-5 and TRBJ2-1, with no clear D. Material: blood. CDR3 in amino acids: CASGLPYGEQFF. The CDR3 DNA sequence: TGTGCTAGTGGTTTGCCGTATGGGGAGCAGTTCTTC. Using reference TRBV12-5 and TRBJ2-1 for the parts outside the CDR3, the full variable domain is DARVTQTPRHKVTEMGQEVTMRCQPILGHNTVFWYRQTMMQGLELLAYFRNRAPLDDSGMPKDRFSAEMPDATLATLKIQPSEPRDSAVYFCASGLPYGEQFFGPGTRLTVL.